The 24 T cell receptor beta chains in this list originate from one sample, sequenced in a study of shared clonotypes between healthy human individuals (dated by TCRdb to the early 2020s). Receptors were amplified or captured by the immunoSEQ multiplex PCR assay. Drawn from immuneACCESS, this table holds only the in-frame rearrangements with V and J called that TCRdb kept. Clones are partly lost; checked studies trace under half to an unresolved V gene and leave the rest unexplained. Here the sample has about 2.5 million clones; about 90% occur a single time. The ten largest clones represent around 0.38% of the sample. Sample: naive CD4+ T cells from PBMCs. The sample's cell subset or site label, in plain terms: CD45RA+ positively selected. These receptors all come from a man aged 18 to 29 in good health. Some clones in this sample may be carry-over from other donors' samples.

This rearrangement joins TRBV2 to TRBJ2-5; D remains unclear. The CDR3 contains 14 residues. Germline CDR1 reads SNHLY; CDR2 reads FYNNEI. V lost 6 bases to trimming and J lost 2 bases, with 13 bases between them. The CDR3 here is CASRMGVGQETQYF. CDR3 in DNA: TGTGCCAGCAGGATGGGTGTGGGGCAAGAGACCCAGTACTTC. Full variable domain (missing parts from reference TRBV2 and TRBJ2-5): EPEVTQTPSHQVTQMGQEVILRCVPISNHLYFYWYRQILGQKVEFLVSFYNNEISEKSEIFDDQFSVERPDGSNFTLKIRSTKLEDSAMYFCASRMGVGQETQYFGPGTRLLVL.

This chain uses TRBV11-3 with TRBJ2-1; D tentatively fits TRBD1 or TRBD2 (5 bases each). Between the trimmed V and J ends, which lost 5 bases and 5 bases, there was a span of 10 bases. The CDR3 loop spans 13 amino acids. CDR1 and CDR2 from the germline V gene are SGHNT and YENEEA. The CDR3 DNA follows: TGTGCCAGCAGCCCGGGACCCAACAATGAGCAGTTCTTC. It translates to CASSPGPNNEQFF.

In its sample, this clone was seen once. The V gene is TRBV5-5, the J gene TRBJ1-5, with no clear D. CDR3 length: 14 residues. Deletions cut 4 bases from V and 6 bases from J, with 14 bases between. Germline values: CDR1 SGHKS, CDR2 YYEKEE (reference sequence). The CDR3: CASSPTLPPQPQHF. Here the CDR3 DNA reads TGTGCCAGCAGCCCGACCCTCCCGCCTCAGCCCCAGCATTTT.

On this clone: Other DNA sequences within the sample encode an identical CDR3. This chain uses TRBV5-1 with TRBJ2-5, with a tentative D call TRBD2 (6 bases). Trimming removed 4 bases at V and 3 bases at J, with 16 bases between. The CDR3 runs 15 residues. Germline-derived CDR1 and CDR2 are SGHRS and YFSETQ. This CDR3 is CASSQTGTGEETQYF. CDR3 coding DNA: TGCGCCAGCAGCCAAACCGGGACGGGAGAAGAGACCCAGTACTTC.

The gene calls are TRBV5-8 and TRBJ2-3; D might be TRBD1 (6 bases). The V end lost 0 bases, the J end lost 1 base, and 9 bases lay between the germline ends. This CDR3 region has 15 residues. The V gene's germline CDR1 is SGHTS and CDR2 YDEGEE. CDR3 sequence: CASSLDRTGTDTQYF. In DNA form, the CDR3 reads TGTGCCAGCAGCTTGGACAGGACAGGCACAGATACGCAGTATTTT. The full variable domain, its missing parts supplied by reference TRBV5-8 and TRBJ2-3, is EAGVTQSPTHLIKTRGQQATLRCSPISGHTSVYWYQQALGLGLQFLLWYDEGEERNRGNFPPRFSGRQFPNYSSELNVNALELEDSALYLCASSLDRTGTDTQYFGPGTRLTVL.

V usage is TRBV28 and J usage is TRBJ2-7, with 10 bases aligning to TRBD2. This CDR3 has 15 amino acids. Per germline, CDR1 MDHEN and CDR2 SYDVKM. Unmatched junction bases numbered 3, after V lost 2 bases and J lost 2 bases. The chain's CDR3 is CASSLLLAGPYEQYF. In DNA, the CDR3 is TGTGCCAGCAGTTTACTACTAGCGGGGCCCTACGAGCAGTACTTC. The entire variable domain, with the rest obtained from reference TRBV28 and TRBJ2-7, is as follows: DVKVTQSSRYLVKRTGEKVFLECVQDMDHENMFWYRQDPGLGLRLIYFSYDVKMKEKGDIPEGYSVSREKKERFSLILESASTNQTSMYLCASSLLLAGPYEQYFGPGTRLTVT.

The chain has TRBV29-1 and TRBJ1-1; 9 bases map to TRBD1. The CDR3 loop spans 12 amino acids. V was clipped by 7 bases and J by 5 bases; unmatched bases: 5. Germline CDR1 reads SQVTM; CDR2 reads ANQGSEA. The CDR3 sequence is CSGGQGKTEAFF. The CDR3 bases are TGCAGCGGGGGACAGGGAAAAACTGAAGCTTTCTTT.

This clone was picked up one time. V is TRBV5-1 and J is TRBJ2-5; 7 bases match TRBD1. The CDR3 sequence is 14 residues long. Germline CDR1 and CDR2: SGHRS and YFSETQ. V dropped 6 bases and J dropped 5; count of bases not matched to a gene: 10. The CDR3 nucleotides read TGCGCCAGCACCTTAGGGGGCATGGGGGAGACCCAGTACTTC. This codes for CASTLGGMGETQYF.

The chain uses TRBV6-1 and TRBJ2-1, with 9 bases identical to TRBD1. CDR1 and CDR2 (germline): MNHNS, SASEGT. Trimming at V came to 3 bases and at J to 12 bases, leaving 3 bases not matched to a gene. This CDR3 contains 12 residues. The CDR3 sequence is CASSEGTGRQFF. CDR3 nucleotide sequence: TGTGCCAGCAGTGAGGGGACAGGGCGGCAGTTCTTC.

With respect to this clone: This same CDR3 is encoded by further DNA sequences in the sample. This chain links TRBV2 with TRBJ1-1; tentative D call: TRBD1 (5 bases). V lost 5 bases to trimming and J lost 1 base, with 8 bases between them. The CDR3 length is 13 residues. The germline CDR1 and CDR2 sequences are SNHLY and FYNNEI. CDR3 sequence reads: CASSIQGNTEAFF. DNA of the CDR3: TGTGCCAGCAGTATTCAGGGGAACACTGAAGCTTTCTTT.

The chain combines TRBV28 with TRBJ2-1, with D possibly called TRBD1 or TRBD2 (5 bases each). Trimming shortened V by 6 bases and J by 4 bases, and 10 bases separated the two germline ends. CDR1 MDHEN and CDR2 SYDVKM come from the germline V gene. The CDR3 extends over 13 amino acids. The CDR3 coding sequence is TGTGCCAGCAGGGGGGAGAATTACAATGAGCAGTTCTTC. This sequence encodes CASRGENYNEQFF.

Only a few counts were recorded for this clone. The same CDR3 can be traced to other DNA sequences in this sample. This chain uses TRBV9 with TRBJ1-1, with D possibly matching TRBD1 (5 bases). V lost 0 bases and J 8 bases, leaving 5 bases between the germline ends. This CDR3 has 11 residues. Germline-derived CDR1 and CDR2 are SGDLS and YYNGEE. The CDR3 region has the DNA TGTGCCAGCAGCGTAGGGGGGGAAGCTTTCTTT. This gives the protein CASSVGGEAFF.

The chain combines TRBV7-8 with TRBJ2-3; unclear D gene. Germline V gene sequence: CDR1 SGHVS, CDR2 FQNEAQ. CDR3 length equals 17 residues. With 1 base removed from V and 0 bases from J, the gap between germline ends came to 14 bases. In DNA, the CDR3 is TGTGCCAGCAGCTTAGAAGAGACGGATTACAGCACAGATACGCAGTATTTT. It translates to CASSLEETDYSTDTQYF.

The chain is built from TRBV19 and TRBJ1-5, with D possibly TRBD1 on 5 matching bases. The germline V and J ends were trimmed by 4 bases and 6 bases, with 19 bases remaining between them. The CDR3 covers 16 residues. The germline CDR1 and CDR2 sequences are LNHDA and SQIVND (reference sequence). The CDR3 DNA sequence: TGTGCCAGTAGTAACATCGGGACGCAGGTGGGTCAGCCCCAGCATTTT. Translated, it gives CASSNIGTQVGQPQHF.

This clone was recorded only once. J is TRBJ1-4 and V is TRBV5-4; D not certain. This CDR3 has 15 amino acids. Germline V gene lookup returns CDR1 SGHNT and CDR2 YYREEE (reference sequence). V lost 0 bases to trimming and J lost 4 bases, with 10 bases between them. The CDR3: CASSLGAQINEKLFF. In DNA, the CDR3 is TGTGCCAGCAGCTTGGGGGCGCAGATTAATGAAAAACTGTTTTTT.

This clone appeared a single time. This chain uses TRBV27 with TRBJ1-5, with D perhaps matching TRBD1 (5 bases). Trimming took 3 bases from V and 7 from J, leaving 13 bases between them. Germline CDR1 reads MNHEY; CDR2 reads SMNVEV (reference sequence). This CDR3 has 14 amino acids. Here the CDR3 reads CASSFGSGWQPQHF. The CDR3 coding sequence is TGTGCCAGCAGTTTTGGGTCAGGGTGGCAGCCCCAGCATTTT.

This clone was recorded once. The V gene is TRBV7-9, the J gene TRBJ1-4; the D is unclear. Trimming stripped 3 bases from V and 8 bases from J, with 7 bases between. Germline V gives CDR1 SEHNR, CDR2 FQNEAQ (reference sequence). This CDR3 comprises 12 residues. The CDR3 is CASSFVGEKLFF. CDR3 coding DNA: TGTGCCAGCAGCTTCGTGGGGGAAAAACTGTTTTTT.

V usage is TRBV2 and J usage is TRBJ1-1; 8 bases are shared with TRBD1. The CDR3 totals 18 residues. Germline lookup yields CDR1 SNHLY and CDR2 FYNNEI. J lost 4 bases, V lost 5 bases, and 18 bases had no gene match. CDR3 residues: CASSLRGQGIGVGTEAFF. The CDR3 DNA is TGTGCCAGCAGTTTACGTGGACAGGGTATAGGAGTGGGCACTGAAGCTTTCTTT.

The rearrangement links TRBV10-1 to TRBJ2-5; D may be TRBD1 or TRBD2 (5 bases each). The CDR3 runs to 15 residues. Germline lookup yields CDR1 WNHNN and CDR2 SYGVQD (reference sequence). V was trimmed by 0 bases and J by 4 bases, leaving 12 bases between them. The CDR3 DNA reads TGCGCCAGCAGTGAGTCGAGGCGAGGGGCAGAGACCCAGTACTTC. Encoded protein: CASSESRRGAETQYF.

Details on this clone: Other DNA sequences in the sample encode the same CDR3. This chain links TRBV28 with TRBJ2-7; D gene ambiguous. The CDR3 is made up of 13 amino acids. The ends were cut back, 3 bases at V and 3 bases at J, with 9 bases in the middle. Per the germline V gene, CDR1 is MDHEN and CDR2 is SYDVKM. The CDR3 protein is CASSLGQIYEQYF. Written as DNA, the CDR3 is TGTGCCAGCAGTTTGGGTCAGATCTACGAGCAGTACTTC.

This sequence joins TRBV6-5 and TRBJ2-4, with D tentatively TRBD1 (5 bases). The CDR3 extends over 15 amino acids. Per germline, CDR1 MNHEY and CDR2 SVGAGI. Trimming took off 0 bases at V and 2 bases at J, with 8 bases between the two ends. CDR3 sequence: CASSYSQGSKNIQYF. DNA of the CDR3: TGTGCCAGCAGTTACTCCCAGGGATCCAAAAACATTCAGTACTTC.

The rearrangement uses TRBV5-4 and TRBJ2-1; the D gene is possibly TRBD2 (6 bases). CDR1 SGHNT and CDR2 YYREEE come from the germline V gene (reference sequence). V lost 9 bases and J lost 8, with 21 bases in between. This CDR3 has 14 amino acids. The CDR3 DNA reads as TGTGCCACCGCGCGGGGAGGCCGGGGAGATGAGCAGTTCTTC. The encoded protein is CATARGGRGDEQFF.

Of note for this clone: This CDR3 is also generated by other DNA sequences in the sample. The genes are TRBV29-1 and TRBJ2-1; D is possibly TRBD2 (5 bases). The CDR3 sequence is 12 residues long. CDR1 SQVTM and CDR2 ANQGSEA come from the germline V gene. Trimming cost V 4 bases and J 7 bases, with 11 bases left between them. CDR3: CSVGTSNNEQFF. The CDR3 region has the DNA TGCAGCGTTGGGACTTCTAATAATGAGCAGTTCTTC.

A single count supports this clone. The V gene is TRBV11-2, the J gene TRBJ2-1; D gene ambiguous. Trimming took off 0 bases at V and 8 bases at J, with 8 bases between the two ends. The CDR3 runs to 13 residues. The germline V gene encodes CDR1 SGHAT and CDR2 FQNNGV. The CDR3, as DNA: TGTGCCAGCAGCTTAGATCTCGAGGATGAGCAGTTCTTC. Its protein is CASSLDLEDEQFF. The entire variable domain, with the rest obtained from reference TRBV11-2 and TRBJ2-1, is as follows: EAGVAQSPRYKIIEKRQSVAFWCNPISGHATLYWYQQILGQGPKLLIQFQNNGVVDDSQLPKDRFSAERLKGVDSTLKIQPAKLEDSAVYLCASSLDLEDEQFFGPGTRLTVL.